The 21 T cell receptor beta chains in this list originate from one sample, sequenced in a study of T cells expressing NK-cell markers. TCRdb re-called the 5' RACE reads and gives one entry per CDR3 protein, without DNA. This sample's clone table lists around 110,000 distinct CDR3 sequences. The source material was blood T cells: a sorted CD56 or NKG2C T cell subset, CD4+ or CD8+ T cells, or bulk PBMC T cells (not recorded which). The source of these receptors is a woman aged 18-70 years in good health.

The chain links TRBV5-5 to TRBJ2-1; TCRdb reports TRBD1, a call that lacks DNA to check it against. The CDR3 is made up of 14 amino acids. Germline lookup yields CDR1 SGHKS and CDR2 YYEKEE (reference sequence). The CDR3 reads CASSLWQGKGEQFF.

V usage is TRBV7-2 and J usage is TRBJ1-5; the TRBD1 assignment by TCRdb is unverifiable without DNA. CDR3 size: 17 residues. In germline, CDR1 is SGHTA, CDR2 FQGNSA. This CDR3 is CASSLGNMRQGLQPQHF.

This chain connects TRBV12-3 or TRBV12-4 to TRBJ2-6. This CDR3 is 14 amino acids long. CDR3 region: CASSHSSGANVLTF.

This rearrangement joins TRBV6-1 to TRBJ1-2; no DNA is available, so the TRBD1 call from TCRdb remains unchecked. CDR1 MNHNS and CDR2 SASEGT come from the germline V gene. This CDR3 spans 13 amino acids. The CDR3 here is CASSKHGGWSYTF.

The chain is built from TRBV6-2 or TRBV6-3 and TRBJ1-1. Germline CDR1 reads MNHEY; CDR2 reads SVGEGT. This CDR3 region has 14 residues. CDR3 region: CASSYDLMNTEAFF.

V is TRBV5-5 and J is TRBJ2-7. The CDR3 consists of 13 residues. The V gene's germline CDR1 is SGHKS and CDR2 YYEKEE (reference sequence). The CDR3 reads CASSSDYTYEQYF.

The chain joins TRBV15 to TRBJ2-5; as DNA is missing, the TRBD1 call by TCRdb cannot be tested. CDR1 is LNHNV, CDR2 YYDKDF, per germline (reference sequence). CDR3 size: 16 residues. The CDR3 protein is CATSSSRDRGEKTQYF.

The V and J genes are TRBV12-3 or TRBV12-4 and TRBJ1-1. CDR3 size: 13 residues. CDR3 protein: CASSFGLNTEAFF.

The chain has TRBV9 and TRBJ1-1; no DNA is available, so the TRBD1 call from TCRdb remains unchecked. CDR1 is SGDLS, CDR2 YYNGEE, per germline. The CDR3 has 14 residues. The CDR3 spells CASSEGQVNTEAFF.

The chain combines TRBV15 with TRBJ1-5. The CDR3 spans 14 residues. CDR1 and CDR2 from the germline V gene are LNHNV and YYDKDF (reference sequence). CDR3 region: CATSGRNSNQPQHF. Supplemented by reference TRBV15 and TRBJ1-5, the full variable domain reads DAMVIQNPRYQVTQFGKPVTLSCSQTLNHNVMYWYQQKSSQAPKLLFHYYDKDFNNEADTPDNFQSRRPNTSFCFLDIRSPGLGDTAMYLCATSGRNSNQPQHFGDGTRLSIL.

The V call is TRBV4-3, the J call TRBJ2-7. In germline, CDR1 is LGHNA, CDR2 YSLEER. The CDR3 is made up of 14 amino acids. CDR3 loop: CASSQVTGSYEQYF.

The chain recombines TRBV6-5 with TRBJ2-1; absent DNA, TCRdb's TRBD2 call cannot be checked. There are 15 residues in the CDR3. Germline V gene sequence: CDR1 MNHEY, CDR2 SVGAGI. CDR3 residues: CASSSSGNSYNEQFF.

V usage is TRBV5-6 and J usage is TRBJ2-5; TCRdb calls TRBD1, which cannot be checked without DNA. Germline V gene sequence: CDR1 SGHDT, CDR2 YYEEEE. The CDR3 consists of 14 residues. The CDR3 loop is CASTLRGIQETQYF.

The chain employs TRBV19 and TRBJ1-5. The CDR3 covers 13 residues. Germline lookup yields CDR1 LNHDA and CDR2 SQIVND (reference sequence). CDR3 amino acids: CASTGRANQPQHF.

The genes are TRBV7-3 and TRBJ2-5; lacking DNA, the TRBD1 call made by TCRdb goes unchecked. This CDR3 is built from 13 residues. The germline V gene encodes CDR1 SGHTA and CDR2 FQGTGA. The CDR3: CASSTLDSETQYF.

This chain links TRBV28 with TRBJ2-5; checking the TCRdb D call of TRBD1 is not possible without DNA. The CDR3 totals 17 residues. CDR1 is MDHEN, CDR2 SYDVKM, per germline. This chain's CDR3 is CASSSRDRGLLTETQYF. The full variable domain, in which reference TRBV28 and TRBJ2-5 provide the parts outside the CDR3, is DVKVTQSSRYLVKRTGEKVFLECVQDMDHENMFWYRQDPGLGLRLIYFSYDVKMKEKGDIPEGYSVSREKKERFSLILESASTNQTSMYLCASSSRDRGLLTETQYFGPGTRLLVL.

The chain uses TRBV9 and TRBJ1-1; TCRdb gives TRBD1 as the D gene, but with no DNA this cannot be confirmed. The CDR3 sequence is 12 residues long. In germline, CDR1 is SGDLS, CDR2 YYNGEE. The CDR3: CASSSGGSEAFF.

CDR3 residues: CASSLAVRLDTQYF. V usage is TRBV5-6 and J usage is TRBJ2-3. The CDR3 is made up of 14 amino acids. Germline CDR1 is SGHDT and CDR2 is YYEEEE.

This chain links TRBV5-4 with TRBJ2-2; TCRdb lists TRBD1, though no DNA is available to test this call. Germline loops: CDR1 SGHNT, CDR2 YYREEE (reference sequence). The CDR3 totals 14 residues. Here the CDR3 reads CASSQPQGAGELFF.

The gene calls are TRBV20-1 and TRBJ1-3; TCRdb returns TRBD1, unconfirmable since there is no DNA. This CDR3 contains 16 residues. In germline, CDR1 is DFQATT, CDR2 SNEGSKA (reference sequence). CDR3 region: CSARDRGEVGGNTIYF.

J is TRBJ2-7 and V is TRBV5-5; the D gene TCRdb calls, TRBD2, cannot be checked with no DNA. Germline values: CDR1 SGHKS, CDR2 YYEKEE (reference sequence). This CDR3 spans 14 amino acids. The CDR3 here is CASSPSGGPYEQYF.